The rows below give T cell receptor beta chains drawn from one sample of a study of blood T cell repertoires in COVID-19. Method: immunoSEQ multiplex PCR; TCRdb's copy keeps in-frame clones and lacks some. The sample includes about 360,000 clones, 70% to 90% seen only once; the top ten take 1.9%. The sequenced sample was PBMCs or T cells enriched from blood (not recorded which). Receptors originate from a man aged 40-49 years in a cohort exposed to, infected with or recovered from COVID-19 (not recorded which). Both conserved end residues are part of each CDR3. Rows may omit the clone size; those that give it use once, few, many or a size class.

>TRBJ1-1|TRBV9|.
CARRNRGLNTEAFF
>TRBJ1-1|TRBV3-1/TRBV3-2|.
CASTPGMNTEAFF
>TRBJ1-5|TRBV6-2/TRBV6-3|once
CASTPWRDQSNQPQHF
>TRBJ2-5|TRBV18|few
CASSPRSDKETQYF
>TRBJ2-3|TRBV11-2|.
CASSFPTGSRADTQYF
>TRBJ2-1|TRBV10-2|.
CASSPTSGRAGEQFF
>TRBJ2-1|TRBV2|.
CASRPTTSGASNEQFF
>TRBJ1-2|TRBV6-5|.
CASSLPELFYGYTF
>TRBJ2-1|TRBV7-3|.
CASSPTPSNEQFF
>TRBJ2-7|TRBV28|.
CASSLNLAGKVYEQYF
>TRBJ1-2|TRBV5-1|.
CASSLPTGPVYGYTF
>TRBJ2-7|TRBV9|.
CASSTRDYSYEQYF
>TRBJ1-4|TRBV5-4|.
CASSLATPGTRGEKLFF
>TRBJ1-6|TRBV5-8|.
CASSLERDNSPLHF
>TRBJ1-2|TRBV27|.
CASRGTGGSEGYTF
>TRBJ2-7|TRBV28|.
CASSLLTGSANGQYF
>TRBJ1-6|TRBV21-1|.
CASTDFRVGSPLHF
>TRBJ1-5|TRBV28|.
CASTERYSNQPQHF
>TRBJ2-5|TRBV10-1|.
CASSESMETQYF
>TRBJ2-1|TRBV11-2|.
CASSSNSYNEQFF
>TRBJ1-1|TRBV3-1/TRBV3-2|.
CASSQVAGNTEAFF
>TRBJ2-1|TRBV5-1|.
CASSWSRDGEQFF
>TRBJ2-7|TRBV9|.
CASSVTGLAGPRDEQYF
>TRBJ2-3|TRBV24-1|.
CATSDAGPDTQYF
>TRBJ1-2|TRBV28|few
CASSSLRGGGYGYTF
>TRBJ2-5|TRBV3-1/TRBV3-2|.
CASSRSQETQYF
>TRBJ2-1|TRBV3-1/TRBV3-2|once
CASSQDGRPGLAYEQFF
>TRBJ1-6|TRBV7-9|.
CASTPGWGRNNSPLHF
>TRBJ2-5|TRBV5-7|.
CASSLESPRGETQYF
>TRBJ2-7|TRBV28|.
CASSLLGGGHEQYF
>TRBJ2-5|TRBV24-1|.
CATSDLISGETQYF
>TRBJ1-4|TRBV11-2|.
CASSLQRATNEKLFF
>TRBJ1-1|TRBV5-1|.
CASSQFQGTAFF
>TRBJ1-4|TRBV7-9|.
CASSYKGTGVLGKLFF
>TRBJ2-1|TRBV6-5|.
CASSPQDRYNEQFF
>TRBJ1-6|TRBV6-1|.
CASSDRPTIYNSPLHF
>TRBJ2-6|TRBV6-5|.
CASRPSGAGANVLTF
>TRBJ1-2|TRBV6-2/TRBV6-3|.
CASSDTSTNYGYTF
>TRBJ1-2|TRBV25-1|.
CASSEFRGEGYTF
>TRBJ2-1|TRBV5-6|.
CATTRGEISYNEQFF
>TRBJ1-1|TRBV2|once
CASTLTGGVEAFF
>TRBJ1-4|TRBV7-2|.
CASSYSSTNEKLFF
>TRBJ2-1|TRBV9|.
CASSPHRTSGSYNEQFF
>TRBJ1-2|TRBV2|.
CASSYLPTGAEGYTF
>TRBJ2-3|TRBV25-1|.
CASSATSGSVKGDTQYF